This T cell receptor beta chain was identified in a study of glioma-infiltrating T cells. General study findings and limits: CDR3 overlap between tissue and blood was very small. Above-expected tissue-blood divergence occurred in all gliomas, most in low-grade ones.

Amplification of TCR alpha and beta CDR3 regions from RNA used iRepertoire nested multiplex PCR. One-step reverse transcription and amplification started from roughly 100-400 ng of tissue mRNA or PBMC total RNA. A single record per CDR3 protein comes from TCRdb applying MiXCR to the multiplex PCR reads. The table lists tens of thousands of distinct CDR3 sequences, approximately 39% of them singletons. About this clonotype: Its antigen is not known. Being one base from a much bigger clone, this may be a read error.

Germline V lookup: CDR1 SGHDN, CDR2 FVKESK. With 3 bases clipped from V and 12 bases from J, the junction kept 9 bases outside the gene matches. This CDR3 region has 13 residues. The V call is TRBV14, the J call TRBJ1-2, with TRBD1 identical over 8 bases. The receptor was isolated from a human donor with low-grade glioma or glioblastoma, undergoing nonglioma brain surgery, or in good health (not recorded which). Input material: glioma tissue, nonneoplastic brain tissue, or PBMCs (not recorded which). CDR3 in DNA: TGTGCCAGCAGCCACCAGGGGGCTTTGGGCCACACCTTC. This translates into CASSHQGALGHTF.